These 8 T cell receptor beta chains were sequenced from one sample in a study of OX40 agonist ivuxolimab in advanced cancers. The assay was immunoSEQ multiplex PCR, and TCRdb's table has in-frame clones only and misses some. The sample lists tens of thousands of clones; approximately 91% were seen once. Here the sequenced sample was CD4+ or CD8+ T cells sorted from blood, taken in a trial of the OX40 agonist ivuxolimab. These TCRs come from an adult with an advanced solid tumor such as melanoma, head and neck, liver or kidney cancer.

The chain links TRBV5-4 to TRBJ2-5; unclear D gene. CDR3 size: 14 residues. Deletions cut 4 bases from V and 6 bases from J, with 16 bases between. In germline, CDR1 is SGHNT, CDR2 YYREEE (reference sequence). CDR3 amino acids: CASSPELAVKTQYF. The CDR3, as DNA: TGTGCCAGCAGCCCCGAATTGGCCGTCAAGACCCAGTACTTC.

The chain uses TRBV29-1 and TRBJ2-7; D is perhaps TRBD1 (5 bases). Per germline, CDR1 SQVTM and CDR2 ANQGSEA. CDR3 length: 13 amino acids. Trimming took 7 bases from V and 3 from J, leaving 16 bases between them. The CDR3 nucleotides read TGCAGCGCGACCTCCGTCCAGGGCTACGAGCAGTACTTC. Encoded protein: CSATSVQGYEQYF.

The rearrangement joins TRBV5-1 to TRBJ1-2; a possible D gene is TRBD1 (5 bases). The ends were cut back, 9 bases at V and 4 bases at J, with 19 bases in the middle. Germline CDR1 SGHRS, CDR2 YFSETQ. This CDR3 region has 14 residues. The chain's CDR3 is CATKDGGGGYGYTF. The CDR3 nucleotides are TGCGCCACCAAGGACGGCGGGGGGGGCTATGGCTACACCTTC.

The chain recombines TRBV7-6 with TRBJ2-7; unclear D gene. This CDR3 spans 14 amino acids. Per germline, CDR1 SGHVS and CDR2 FNYEAQ. V lost 1 base to trimming and J lost 0 bases, with 7 bases between them. The CDR3 reads CASSLGYSSYEQYF. CDR3 nucleotide sequence: TGTGCCAGCAGCTTAGGGTACAGCTCCTACGAGCAGTACTTC.

The chain combines TRBV19 with TRBJ1-5, with no clear D. The CDR3 extends over 14 amino acids. Germline CDR1 is LNHDA and CDR2 is SQIVND (reference sequence). The V and J ends lost 8 bases and 7 bases respectively, with 18 bases between them. The CDR3 reads CASQIGRIGQPQHF. DNA of the CDR3: TGTGCCAGTCAGATCGGACGGATCGGGCAGCCCCAGCATTTT.

The J gene is TRBJ2-5, the V gene TRBV29-1; the D is unclear. V was shortened by 4 bases and J by 1 base, with 19 bases between the two germline ends. Germline V gene sequence: CDR1 SQVTM, CDR2 ANQGSEA. The CDR3 covers 16 residues. The CDR3 region is CSVAGLLLLGQETQYF. The CDR3 nucleotides read TGCAGCGTTGCCGGGCTACTTCTTCTGGGCCAAGAGACCCAGTACTTC.

This clone came up once. The rearrangement links TRBV27 to TRBJ1-2; TRBD1 is a possible D gene (5 bases). V lost 4 bases and J lost 2, with 11 bases in between. CDR1 is MNHEY and CDR2 is SMNVEV in the germline V gene (reference sequence). The CDR3 extends over 14 amino acids. DNA of the CDR3: TGTGCCAGCAGTTCCAGTGGGGGGAACTATGGCTACACCTTC. Amino acids: CASSSSGGNYGYTF.

The CDR3 DNA reads TGTGCCACCAGCAGAGCCGACAGGGGAGTGGCTCAGCCCCAGCATTTT. Its translation: CATSRADRGVAQPQHF. The rearrangement uses TRBV15 and TRBJ1-5; 8 bases are shared with TRBD1. The trim removed 1 base at V and 6 bases at J, leaving 8 bases unmatched. This CDR3 comprises 16 residues. Germline V gene sequence: CDR1 LNHNV, CDR2 YYDKDF (reference sequence).